One and the same sample provided the 14 T cell receptor beta chains below, sequenced in a study of graft-versus-host responses after intestinal transplantation. Antigen specificity for these receptors is unknown. Generated by immunoSEQ multiplex PCR, the TCRdb table keeps only in-frame clones and is missing some. The repertoire holds tens of thousands of clones, with 85% to 95% as singletons. The material sequenced was unstimulated CD4+ T cells sorted from spleen or lymph node cells, taken before transplant. These TCRs come from a human donor who was the organ donor for an intestinal transplant.

This clone has just a few counts. The chain is built from TRBV6-1 and TRBJ2-7; D gene uncertain. Germline values: CDR1 MNHNS, CDR2 SASEGT. The CDR3 consists of 15 residues. V shed 2 bases and J shed 3 bases, with 14 bases lying between them. CDR3 bases: TGTGCCAGCAGTGAATCTCCGGGCGAAGGCTACGAGCAGTACTTC. Amino acids: CASSESPGEGYEQYF.

This clone occurred once. The chain joins TRBV15 to TRBJ2-7, with D uncertain. The CDR3 is made up of 13 amino acids. The germline gives CDR1 LNHNV, CDR2 YYDKDF (reference sequence). V gave up 0 bases and J gave up 3 bases, with 6 bases separating them. The CDR3 DNA follows: TGTGCCACCAGCAGAGATAACGGCTACGAGCAGTACTTC. Translated, it gives CATSRDNGYEQYF.

The V gene is TRBV11-3, the J gene TRBJ2-3, with D unclear. The germline CDR1 and CDR2 sequences are SGHNT and YENEEA. The CDR3 extends over 16 amino acids. V dropped 1 base and J dropped 0 bases, with 11 bases sitting between them. CDR3 DNA: TGTGCCAGCAGCTTAGGCGCCGGGTCTAGCACAGATACGCAGTATTTT. Amino acid sequence: CASSLGAGSSTDTQYF. Complete variable domain (other parts from reference TRBV11-3 and TRBJ2-3): EAGVVQSPRYKIIEKKQPVAFWCNPISGHNTLYWYLQNLGQGPELLIRYENEEAVDDSQLPKDRFSAERLKGVDSTLKIQPAELGDSAVYLCASSLGAGSSTDTQYFGPGTRLTVL.

The chain uses TRBV9 and TRBJ2-2, with D possibly being TRBD2 (6 bases). Germline V gives CDR1 SGDLS, CDR2 YYNGEE. Trimming cost V 4 bases and J 2 bases, with 9 bases left between them. CDR3 length: 14 residues. The CDR3 region is CASSWDFNTGELFF. The CDR3 DNA is TGTGCCAGCAGCTGGGACTTTAACACCGGGGAGCTGTTTTTT.

This chain joins TRBV7-8 and TRBJ2-1, with 7 nucleotides matching TRBD2. The trim removed 5 bases at V and 6 bases at J, leaving 7 bases unmatched. Germline CDR1 is SGHVS and CDR2 is FQNEAQ. CDR3 length: 14 amino acids. The CDR3: CASSPKRLANEQFF. In DNA, the CDR3 is TGTGCCAGCAGCCCGAAAAGACTAGCCAATGAGCAGTTCTTC.

The rearrangement links TRBV5-5 to TRBJ2-7; the D gene is possibly TRBD1 (6 bases). Germline V gene lookup returns CDR1 SGHKS and CDR2 YYEKEE (reference sequence). This CDR3 region has 18 residues. V was clipped by 4 bases and J by 0 bases, with 23 bases between them. The CDR3 bases are TGTGCCAGCAGCAAGGCGGCCATTCAGGGGAGAAGCTCCTACGAGCAGTACTTC. It codes for CASSKAAIQGRSSYEQYF.

The chain uses TRBV18 and TRBJ1-2; 7 bases are a match to TRBD1. The V gene's germline CDR1 is KGHSH and CDR2 LQKENI. The CDR3 has 15 amino acids. V was pared by 3 bases and J by 2 bases, with 6 bases of the junction left unmatched. The CDR3 region has the DNA TGTGCCAGCTCACCTGGACAGGCGATGAACTATGGCTACACCTTC. Its translation: CASSPGQAMNYGYTF. Supplemented by reference TRBV18 and TRBJ1-2, the full variable domain reads NAGVMQNPRHLVRRRGQEARLRCSPMKGHSHVYWYRQLPEEGLKFMVYLQKENIIDESGMPKERFSAEFPKEGPSILRIQQVVRGDSAAYFCASSPGQAMNYGYTFGSGTRLTVV.

The V gene is TRBV11-3, the J gene TRBJ2-1, with D perhaps TRBD1 (7 bases). CDR1 is SGHNT and CDR2 is YENEEA in the germline V gene. There are 14 residues in the CDR3. With 2 bases removed from V and 6 bases from J, the gap between germline ends came to 11 bases. CDR3 in DNA: TGTGCCAGCAGCTTATTCCAGGGGGGCAATGAGCAGTTCTTC. Translated, it gives CASSLFQGGNEQFF.

This rearrangement joins TRBV5-1 to TRBJ2-7; 11 bases are a match to TRBD2. With 1 base clipped from V and 4 bases from J, the junction kept 7 bases outside the gene matches. Germline CDR1 is SGHRS and CDR2 is YFSETQ. The CDR3 has 16 residues. The CDR3 reads CASSLTSSGGFYEQYF. DNA of the CDR3: TGCGCCAGCAGCTTGACCTCTAGCGGGGGGTTTTACGAGCAGTACTTC.

This clone has only one observation. The V and J genes are TRBV5-4 and TRBJ2-5; 7 bases agree with TRBD2. The CDR3 contains 15 residues. Germline CDR1 is SGHNT and CDR2 is YYREEE (reference sequence). J lost 9 bases, V lost 4 bases, and 15 bases had no gene match. In DNA form, the CDR3 reads TGTGCCAGCAGCATCAACGCACTAGCGCAGCGCCCCCAGTACTTC. Amino acid sequence: CASSINALAQRPQYF.

V gene TRBV28 combines with J gene TRBJ1-4; 9 nucleotides match TRBD1. CDR1 is MDHEN, CDR2 SYDVKM, per germline. V trimming: 6 bases; J trimming: 6 bases; junction bases outside the gene matches: 5. The CDR3 contains 14 residues. The CDR3 protein is CASRRQGGDEKLFF. The CDR3 coding sequence is TGTGCCAGCAGGAGACAGGGGGGGGATGAAAAACTGTTTTTT.

This sequence joins TRBV5-6 and TRBJ1-2, with D possibly TRBD1 on 6 matching bases. Germline V gives CDR1 SGHDT, CDR2 YYEEEE. V lost 4 bases and J 3 bases, leaving 16 bases between the germline ends. The CDR3 is made up of 15 amino acids. CDR3 sequence (DNA): TGTGCCAGCAGCGGAATTACAGGGCTTCACTATGGCTACACCTTC. Its translation is CASSGITGLHYGYTF.

In its sample, this clone was seen once. Other DNA sequences of this sample code for an identical CDR3. The V and J genes are TRBV7-8 and TRBJ1-1; D is unresolved. The CDR3 is made up of 13 amino acids. Trimming stripped 1 base from V and 5 bases from J, with 8 bases between. The germline gives CDR1 SGHVS, CDR2 FQNEAQ. CDR3 in amino acids: CASSLDRGTEAFF. The CDR3 nucleotides read TGTGCCAGCAGCTTAGACCGGGGTACTGAAGCTTTCTTT.

This rearrangement joins TRBV20-1 to TRBJ1-2; the D gene is possibly TRBD1 (6 bases). Germline-derived CDR1 and CDR2 are DFQATT and SNEGSKA (reference sequence). The V end was cut by 5 bases, the J end by 8 bases, with 6 bases between. The CDR3 covers 9 residues. The CDR3 bases are TGCAGTGCTGACAGGGGCTACACCTTC. Translated: CSADRGYTF.